The 15 T cell receptor beta chains in this list originate from one sample, sequenced in a study of blood T cells in healthy people across ages. For the second PCR, which ran for about 7 to 11 cycles, a sample-barcoded 5' primer and a J-beta primer mix were used. In TCRdb, the 5' RACE reads were re-called with MiXCR into one record per CDR3 protein. The sample lists over 1,500,000 distinct CDR3 sequences, about 50% occurring once. The source material was blood. These TCRs come from a woman between 40 and 55 years old in good health.

The table lists this clonotype with a few counts. This rearrangement joins TRBV20-1 to TRBJ2-3; no definite D call. CDR3 length equals 13 residues. Deletions cut 3 bases from V and 2 bases from J, with 9 bases between. Germline CDR1 and CDR2: DFQATT and SNEGSKA (reference sequence). CDR3 residues: CSASQSYTDTQYF. The CDR3 DNA reads TGCAGTGCTAGTCAGAGTTACACAGATACGCAGTATTTT.

This clonotype was seen a few times. The chain joins TRBV12-3 or TRBV12-4 to TRBJ2-1, with 9 bases aligning to TRBD1. V dropped 7 bases and J dropped 4; count of bases not matched to a gene: 8. The length of the CDR3 is 15 residues. The CDR3 bases are TGTGCCAGCACCCTACAGGGGGCATCATACAATGAGCAGTTCTTC. Translating gives CASTLQGASYNEQFF.

The V gene is TRBV28, the J gene TRBJ2-3; D is possibly TRBD1 (6 bases). Trimming removed 7 bases from V and 3 bases from J, with 17 bases in between. Germline CDR1 is MDHEN and CDR2 is SYDVKM. CDR3 length: 15 residues. The CDR3 nucleotides are TGTGCCAGCATCCCCCAGGGGCTGTGGACAGATACGCAGTATTTT. Amino acid sequence: CASIPQGLWTDTQYF.

This clonotype occurred a few times. The genes are TRBV28 and TRBJ2-5, with 12 bases fitting TRBD2. The germline V gene has CDR1 MDHEN and CDR2 SYDVKM. The V segment lost 7 bases and the J segment 6 bases; nucleotides outside the gene matches: 9. The CDR3 length is 15 residues. The DNA of the CDR3 is TGTGCCAGCAACCCTCTAGCGGGGGGGCCCAAGACCCAGTACTTC. Protein sequence: CASNPLAGGPKTQYF.

This sequence joins TRBV7-9 and TRBJ1-1; D ambiguous. The germline V gene encodes CDR1 SEHNR and CDR2 FQNEAQ (reference sequence). The CDR3 is made up of 13 amino acids. Trimming cost V 1 base and J 7 bases, with 10 bases left between them. This CDR3 reads CASSLGAGIEAFF. The CDR3 bases are TGTGCCAGCAGCTTAGGGGCGGGTATTGAAGCTTTCTTT.

This chain uses TRBV29-1 with TRBJ2-5; D may match TRBD1 or TRBD2 (6 bases each). This CDR3 is built from 14 residues. Germline V lookup: CDR1 SQVTM, CDR2 ANQGSEA. The V end was cut by 1 base, the J end by 3 bases, with 12 bases between. The CDR3, as DNA: TGCAGCGTTGAAGGGGGGGCCGGGAAAGAGACCCAGTACTTC. This sequence encodes CSVEGGAGKETQYF.

V usage is TRBV6-5 and J usage is TRBJ2-7, with a weak D call TRBD2 (6 bases). Between the trimmed V and J ends, which lost 3 bases and 2 bases, there was a span of 17 bases. The CDR3 sequence is 16 residues long. Germline loops: CDR1 MNHEY, CDR2 SVGAGI. The DNA for the CDR3 is TGTGCCAGCAGTTATGGGCGGAGGGTCGGTCCCTACGAGCAGTACTTC. It encodes CASSYGRRVGPYEQYF.

The V and J genes are TRBV11-1 and TRBJ2-7; 7 bases match TRBD1. Germline V gene lookup returns CDR1 SGHAT and CDR2 FQDESV (reference sequence). The V and J ends lost 3 bases and 0 bases, in that order; junction bases with no gene match: 8. The CDR3 length is 16 residues. CDR3 sequence: CASSFPGRTGSYEQYF. The CDR3 DNA reads as TGTGCCAGCAGCTTTCCAGGGCGGACAGGCTCCTACGAGCAGTACTTC. The full variable domain, in which reference TRBV11-1 and TRBJ2-7 provide the parts outside the CDR3, is EAEVAQSPRYKITEKSQAVAFWCDPISGHATLYWYRQILGQGPELLVQFQDESVVDDSQLPKDRFSAERLKGVDSTLKIQPAELGDSAMYLCASSFPGRTGSYEQYFGPGTRLTVT.

The chain couples TRBV5-6 to TRBJ1-5, with a weak D call TRBD1 (5 bases). Germline V CDR1 and CDR2: SGHDT, YYEEEE. V was clipped by 2 bases and J by 4 bases, with 13 bases between them. CDR3 size: 15 residues. In nucleotides, the CDR3 is TGTGCCAGCAGCTTCGGGGGAAGAGGGAATCAGCCCCAGCATTTT. Encoded protein: CASSFGGRGNQPQHF.

This rearrangement joins TRBV12-3 or TRBV12-4 to TRBJ2-7; D unclear. V was pared by 6 bases and J by 6 bases, with 21 bases between. The CDR3 sequence is 15 residues long. Here the CDR3 DNA reads TGTGCCAGCAGCCTCCAGGCGCAGCCCCTCTTCGAGCAGTACTTC. Translation gives CASSLQAQPLFEQYF.

The chain couples TRBV4-3 to TRBJ2-6; D remains unclear. The CDR3 sequence is 18 residues long. Per germline, CDR1 LGHNA and CDR2 YSLEER. Deletions cut 1 base from V and 0 bases from J, with 13 bases between. The DNA for the CDR3 is TGCGCCAGCAGCCAAGTTCTGACTTTCGTCTCTGGGGCCAACGTCCTGACTTTC. It codes for CASSQVLTFVSGANVLTF.

This rearrangement joins TRBV21-1 to TRBJ1-2; the D call in the table, TRBD1, was not verified against the DNA. TRBV21-1 is a documented pseudogene. The CDR3 covers 15 residues. The CDR3 DNA reads as TGTGCCAGCAGGAAAACGGGGGGGCCAGGCTATGGCTACACCTTC. Translating it yields CASRKTGGPGYGYTF.

This chain links TRBV29-1 with TRBJ2-7; D tentatively reads TRBD1 or TRBD2 (5 bases each). V dropped 0 bases and J dropped 0 bases, with 9 bases sitting between them. The V gene's germline CDR1 is SQVTM and CDR2 ANQGSEA. CDR3 size: 14 residues. This chain's CDR3 is CSVEDGTASYEQYF. In nucleotides, the CDR3 is TGCAGCGTTGAAGACGGGACGGCCTCCTACGAGCAGTACTTC.

This clonotype was seen only a few times. V is TRBV10-3 and J is TRBJ1-2; D is undetermined. The CDR3 length is 14 residues. Germline-derived CDR1 and CDR2 are ENHRY and SYGVKD. The V gene lost 2 bases and the J gene lost 0 bases, with 7 bases spanning the gap. In DNA form, the CDR3 reads TGTGCCATCAGTGAGCTGGGCCCTAACTATGGCTACACCTTC. Translating gives CAISELGPNYGYTF.

The chain couples TRBV11-2 to TRBJ2-3; 11 bases match TRBD2. The V gene's germline CDR1 is SGHAT and CDR2 FQNNGV. The CDR3 consists of 16 residues. The V segment lost 5 bases and the J segment 2 bases; nucleotides outside the gene matches: 6. The CDR3 sequence: CASSPVAGGLTDTQYF. Written as DNA, the CDR3 is TGTGCCAGCAGCCCCGTAGCGGGGGGGCTCACAGATACGCAGTATTTT.